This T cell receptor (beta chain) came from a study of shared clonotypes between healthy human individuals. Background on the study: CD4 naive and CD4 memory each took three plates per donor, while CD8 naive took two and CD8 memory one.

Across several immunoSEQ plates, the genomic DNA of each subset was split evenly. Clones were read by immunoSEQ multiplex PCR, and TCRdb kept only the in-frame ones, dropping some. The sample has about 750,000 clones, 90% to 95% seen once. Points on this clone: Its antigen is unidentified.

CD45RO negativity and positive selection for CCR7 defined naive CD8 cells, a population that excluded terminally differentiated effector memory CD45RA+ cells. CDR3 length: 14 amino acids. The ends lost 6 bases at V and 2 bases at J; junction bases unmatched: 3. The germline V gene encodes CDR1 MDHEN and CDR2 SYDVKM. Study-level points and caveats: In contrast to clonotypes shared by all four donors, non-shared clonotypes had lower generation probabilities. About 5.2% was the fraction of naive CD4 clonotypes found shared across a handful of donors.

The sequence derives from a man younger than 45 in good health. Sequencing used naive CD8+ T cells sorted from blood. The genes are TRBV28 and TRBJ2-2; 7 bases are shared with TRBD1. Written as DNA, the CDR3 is TGTGCCAGCAGGGGGACAGTTAACACCGGGGAGCTGTTTTTT. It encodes CASRGTVNTGELFF.